This entry features one TCR beta chain sequence. The antigen remains unidentified. The assay was immunoSEQ multiplex PCR, and TCRdb's table has in-frame clones only and misses some. This table has some 96,000 clones, about 88% appearing once. The V and J ends lost 3 bases and 0 bases respectively, with 12 bases between them. The CDR3 length is 16 residues. The germline CDR1 and CDR2 sequences are LNHNV and YYDKDF (reference sequence). This entry belongs to a study of T cell responses to AZD1222 COVID-19 vaccine. Findings and limits, study-wide: Repertoires were obtained solely post-peak T cell response. Baseline serostatus was positive in only six AZD1222 recipients.

Specimen: peripheral blood, collected on day 0 of AZD1222 vaccination. This chain uses TRBV15 with TRBJ1-3; possible D gene TRBD1, 6 bases. This TCR derives from an adult in good health. The CDR3 nucleotides read TGTGCCACCAGCAGCCAGGGGACCTTCTCTGGAAACACCATATATTTT. It is translated as CATSSQGTFSGNTIYF.